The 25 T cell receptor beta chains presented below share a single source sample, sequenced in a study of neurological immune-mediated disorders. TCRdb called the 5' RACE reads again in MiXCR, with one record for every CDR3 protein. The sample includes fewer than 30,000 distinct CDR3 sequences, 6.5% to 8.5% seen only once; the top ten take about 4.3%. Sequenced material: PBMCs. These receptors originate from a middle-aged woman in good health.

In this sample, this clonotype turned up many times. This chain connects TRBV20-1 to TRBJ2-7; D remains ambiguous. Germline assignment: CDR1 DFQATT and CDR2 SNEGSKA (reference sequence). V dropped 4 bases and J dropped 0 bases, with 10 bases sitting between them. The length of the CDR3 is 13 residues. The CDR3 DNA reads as TGCAGTGCTAATTCCCACAGCTCCTACGAGCAGTACTTC. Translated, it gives CSANSHSSYEQYF.

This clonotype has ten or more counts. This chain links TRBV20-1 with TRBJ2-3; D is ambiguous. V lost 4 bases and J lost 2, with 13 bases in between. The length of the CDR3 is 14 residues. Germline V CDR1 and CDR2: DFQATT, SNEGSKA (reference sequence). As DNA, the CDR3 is TGCAGTGCTATGCTCTACCCAAACACAGATACGCAGTATTTT. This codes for CSAMLYPNTDTQYF.

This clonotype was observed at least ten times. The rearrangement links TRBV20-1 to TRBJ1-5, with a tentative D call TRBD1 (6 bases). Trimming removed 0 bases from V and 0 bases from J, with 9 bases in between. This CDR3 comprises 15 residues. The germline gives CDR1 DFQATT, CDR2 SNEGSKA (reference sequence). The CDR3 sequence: CSARDGQYSNQPQHF. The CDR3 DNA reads TGCAGTGCTAGAGATGGACAGTATAGCAATCAGCCCCAGCATTTT.

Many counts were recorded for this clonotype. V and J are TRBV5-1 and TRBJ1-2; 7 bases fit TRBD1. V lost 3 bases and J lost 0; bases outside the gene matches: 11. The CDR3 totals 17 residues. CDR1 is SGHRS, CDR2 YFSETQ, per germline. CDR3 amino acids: CASSSTGQPLANYGYTF. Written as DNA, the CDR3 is TGCGCCAGCAGCTCCACGGGACAGCCATTAGCTAACTATGGCTACACCTTC. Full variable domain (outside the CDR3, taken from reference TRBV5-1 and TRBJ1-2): KAGVTQTPRYLIKTRGQQVTLSCSPISGHRSVSWYQQTPGQGLQFLFEYFSETQRNKGNFPGRFSGRQFSNSRSEMNVSTLELGDSALYLCASSSTGQPLANYGYTFGSGTRLTVV.

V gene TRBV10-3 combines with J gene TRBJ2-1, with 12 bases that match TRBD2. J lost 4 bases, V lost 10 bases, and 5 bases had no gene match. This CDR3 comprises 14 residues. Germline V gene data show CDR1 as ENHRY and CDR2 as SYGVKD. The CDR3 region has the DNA TGTGCCACTCTAGCGGGAGGGCGGTACAATGAGCAGTTCTTC. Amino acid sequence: CATLAGGRYNEQFF.

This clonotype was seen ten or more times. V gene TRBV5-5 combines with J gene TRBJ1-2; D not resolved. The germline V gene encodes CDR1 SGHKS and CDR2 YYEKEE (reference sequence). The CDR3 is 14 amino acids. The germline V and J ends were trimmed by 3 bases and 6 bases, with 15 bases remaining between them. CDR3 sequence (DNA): TGTGCCAGCAGCTCCTCCCCAAGGCTCCATGGCTACACCTTC. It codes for CASSSSPRLHGYTF. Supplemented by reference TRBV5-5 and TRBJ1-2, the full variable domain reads DAGVTQSPTHLIKTRGQQVTLRCSPISGHKSVSWYQQVLGQGPQFIFQYYEKEERGRGNFPDRFSARQFPNYSSELNVNALLLGDSALYLCASSSSPRLHGYTFGSGTRLTVV.

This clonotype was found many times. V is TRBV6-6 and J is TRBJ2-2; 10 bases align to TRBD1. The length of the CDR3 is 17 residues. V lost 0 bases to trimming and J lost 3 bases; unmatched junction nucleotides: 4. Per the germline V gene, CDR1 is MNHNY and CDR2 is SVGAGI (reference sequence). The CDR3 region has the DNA TGTGCCAGCAGTTACTCGACAGGGGGCGCGGACACCGGGGAGCTGTTTTTT. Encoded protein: CASSYSTGGADTGELFF.

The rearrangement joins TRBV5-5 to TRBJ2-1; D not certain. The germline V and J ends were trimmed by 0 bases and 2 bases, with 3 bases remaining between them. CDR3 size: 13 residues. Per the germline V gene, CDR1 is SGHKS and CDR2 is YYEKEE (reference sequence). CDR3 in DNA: TGTGCCAGCAGCTTGGGGACCTACAATGAGCAGTTCTTC. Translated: CASSLGTYNEQFF. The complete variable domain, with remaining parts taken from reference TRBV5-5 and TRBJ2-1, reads DAGVTQSPTHLIKTRGQQVTLRCSPISGHKSVSWYQQVLGQGPQFIFQYYEKEERGRGNFPDRFSARQFPNYSSELNVNALLLGDSALYLCASSLGTYNEQFFGPGTRLTVL.

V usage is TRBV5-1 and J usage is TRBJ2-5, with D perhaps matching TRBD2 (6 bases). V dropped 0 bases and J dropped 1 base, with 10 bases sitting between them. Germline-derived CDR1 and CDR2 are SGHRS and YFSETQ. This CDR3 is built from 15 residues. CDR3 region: CASSLDSGLQETQYF. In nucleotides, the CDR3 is TGCGCCAGCAGCTTGGACAGCGGGCTCCAAGAGACCCAGTACTTC.

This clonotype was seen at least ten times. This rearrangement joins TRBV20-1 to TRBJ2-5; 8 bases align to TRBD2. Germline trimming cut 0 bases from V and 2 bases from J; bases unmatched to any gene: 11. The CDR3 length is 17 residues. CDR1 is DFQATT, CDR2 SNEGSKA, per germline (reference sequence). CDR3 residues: CSARDQRPSGRQETQYF. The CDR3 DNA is TGCAGTGCTAGAGATCAGAGGCCTAGCGGGCGACAAGAGACCCAGTACTTC.

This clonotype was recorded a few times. The CDR3 region is CATSLTGGYNEQFF. The DNA for the CDR3 is TGTGCCACCAGTCTAACAGGGGGATACAATGAGCAGTTCTTC. The rearrangement joins TRBV24-1 to TRBJ2-1, with 8 positions matching TRBD1. Germline V lookup: CDR1 KGHDR, CDR2 SFDVKD. The CDR3 is made up of 14 amino acids. J was trimmed by 4 bases and V by 6 bases; bases with no gene match: 4.

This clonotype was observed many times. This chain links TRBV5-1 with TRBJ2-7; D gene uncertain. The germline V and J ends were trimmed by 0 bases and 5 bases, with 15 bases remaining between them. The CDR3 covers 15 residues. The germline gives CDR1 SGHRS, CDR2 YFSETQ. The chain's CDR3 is CASSLAGYTLHEQYF. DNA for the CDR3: TGCGCCAGCAGCTTGGCCGGGTACACCCTCCACGAGCAGTACTTC.

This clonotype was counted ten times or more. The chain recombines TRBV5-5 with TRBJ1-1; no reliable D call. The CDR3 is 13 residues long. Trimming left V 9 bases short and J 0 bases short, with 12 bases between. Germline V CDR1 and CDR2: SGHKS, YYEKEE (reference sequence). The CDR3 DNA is TGTGCCACTGCCACCACGATGAACACTGAAGCTTTCTTT. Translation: CATATTMNTEAFF.

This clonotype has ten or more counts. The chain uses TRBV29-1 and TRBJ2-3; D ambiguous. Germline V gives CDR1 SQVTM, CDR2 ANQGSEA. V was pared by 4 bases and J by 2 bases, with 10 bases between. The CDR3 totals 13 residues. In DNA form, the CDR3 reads TGCAGCGTTGCAGAACAACTCACAGATACGCAGTATTTT. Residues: CSVAEQLTDTQYF.

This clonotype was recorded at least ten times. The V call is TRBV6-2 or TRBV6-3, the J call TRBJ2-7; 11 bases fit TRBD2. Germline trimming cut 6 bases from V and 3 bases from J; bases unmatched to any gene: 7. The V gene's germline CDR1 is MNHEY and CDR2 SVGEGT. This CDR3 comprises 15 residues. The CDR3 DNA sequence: TGTGCCAGCAGAGAAGGACTAGCGGGTTTCTACGAGCAGTACTTC. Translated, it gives CASREGLAGFYEQYF.

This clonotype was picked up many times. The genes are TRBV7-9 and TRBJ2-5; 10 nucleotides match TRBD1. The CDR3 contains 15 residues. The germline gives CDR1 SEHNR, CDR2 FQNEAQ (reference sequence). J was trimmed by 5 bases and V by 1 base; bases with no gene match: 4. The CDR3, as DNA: TGTGCCAGCAGCTTAGTCTTGGGACAGGGGGAGACCCAGTACTTC. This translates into CASSLVLGQGETQYF.

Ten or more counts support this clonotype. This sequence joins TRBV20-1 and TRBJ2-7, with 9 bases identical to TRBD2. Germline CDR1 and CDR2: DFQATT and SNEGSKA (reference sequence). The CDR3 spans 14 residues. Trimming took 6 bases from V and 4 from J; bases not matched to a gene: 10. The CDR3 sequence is CSAKAAGGRYEQYF. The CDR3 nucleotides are TGCAGTGCAAAAGCGGCGGGAGGGAGGTACGAGCAGTACTTC.

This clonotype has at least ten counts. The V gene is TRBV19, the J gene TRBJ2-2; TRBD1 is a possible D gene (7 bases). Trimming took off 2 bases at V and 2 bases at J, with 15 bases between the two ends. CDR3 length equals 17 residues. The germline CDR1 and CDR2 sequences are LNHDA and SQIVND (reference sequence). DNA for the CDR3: TGTGCCAGTAGTATAAGTGGAGGGACAGCAAACACCGGGGAGCTGTTTTTT. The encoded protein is CASSISGGTANTGELFF.

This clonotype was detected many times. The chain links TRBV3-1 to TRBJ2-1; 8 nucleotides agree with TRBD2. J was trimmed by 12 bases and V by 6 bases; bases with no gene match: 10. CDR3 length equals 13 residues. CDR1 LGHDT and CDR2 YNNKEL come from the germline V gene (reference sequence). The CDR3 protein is CASSTGTRRGQFF. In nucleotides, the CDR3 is TGTGCCAGCAGTACCGGGACTAGAAGGGGGCAGTTCTTC.

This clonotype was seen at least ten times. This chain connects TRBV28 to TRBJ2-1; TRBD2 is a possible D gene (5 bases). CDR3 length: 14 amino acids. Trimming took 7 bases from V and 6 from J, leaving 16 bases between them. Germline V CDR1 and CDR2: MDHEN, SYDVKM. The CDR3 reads CASIPDFMANEQFF. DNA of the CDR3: TGTGCCAGCATCCCGGACTTTATGGCCAATGAGCAGTTCTTC.

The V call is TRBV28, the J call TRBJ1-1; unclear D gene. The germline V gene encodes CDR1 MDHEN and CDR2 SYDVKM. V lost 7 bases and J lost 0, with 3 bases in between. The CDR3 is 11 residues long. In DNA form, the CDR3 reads TGTGCCAGCAATGTGAACACTGAAGCTTTCTTT. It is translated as CASNVNTEAFF.

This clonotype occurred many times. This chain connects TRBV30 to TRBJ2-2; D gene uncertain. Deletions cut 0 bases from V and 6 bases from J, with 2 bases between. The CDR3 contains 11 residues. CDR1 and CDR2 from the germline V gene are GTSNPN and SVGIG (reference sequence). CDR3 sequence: CAWSVAGELFF. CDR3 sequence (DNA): TGTGCCTGGAGTGTGGCCGGGGAGCTGTTTTTT.

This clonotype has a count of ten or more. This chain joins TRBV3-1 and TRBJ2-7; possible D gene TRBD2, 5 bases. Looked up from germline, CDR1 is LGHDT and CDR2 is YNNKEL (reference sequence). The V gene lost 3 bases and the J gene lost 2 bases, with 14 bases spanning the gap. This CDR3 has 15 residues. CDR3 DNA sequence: TGTGCCAGCAGCCAGGGTGCGACGGAGGCCTACGAGCAGTACTTC. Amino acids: CASSQGATEAYEQYF.

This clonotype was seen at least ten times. CDR3 nucleotides: TGTGCCAGCGAGAGAGGAGGGGAGACCCAGTACTTC. As protein: CASERGGETQYF. The V gene is TRBV25-1, the J gene TRBJ2-5, with D maybe TRBD2 (6 bases). Per the germline V gene, CDR1 is MGHDK and CDR2 is SYGVNS. The CDR3 totals 12 residues. Trimming pared 8 bases from V and 5 bases from J, leaving 12 bases between.

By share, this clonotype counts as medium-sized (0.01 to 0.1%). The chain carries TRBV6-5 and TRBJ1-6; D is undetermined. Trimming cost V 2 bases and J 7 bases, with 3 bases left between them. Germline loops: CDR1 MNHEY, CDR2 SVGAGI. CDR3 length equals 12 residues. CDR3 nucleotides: TGTGCCAGCAGTTACCAAAATTCACCCCTCCACTTT. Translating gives CASSYQNSPLHF.